Included here is one TCR beta chain sequence, with context. Its target is unknown. The sample belongs to a study of cytomegalovirus exposure and HLA in healthy donors. The study's findings and limits: In a later analysis, donors in an Asian-associated ancestry cluster reportedly had fewer N-insertions in productive TCRs than the cohort mean. Some V segments (TRBV6-2 and TRBV6-3 among them) were excluded as indistinguishable.

PCR was performed using 60 Vbeta and 13 Jbeta primers. The table came from immunoSEQ multiplex PCR; TCRdb's copy has only in-frame clones and leaves some out. The data hold over 50,000 clones, with roughly 90% observed a single time. Looked up from germline, CDR1 is SEHNR and CDR2 is FQNEAQ (reference sequence). V dropped 5 bases and J dropped 4; count of bases not matched to a gene: 9. The CDR3 has 15 residues. This receptor was obtained from a man aged 25-45 years in good health and CMV-seropositive. The sequencing sample was made of PBMCs. The rearrangement uses TRBV7-9 and TRBJ2-7; 9 bases align to TRBD1. CDR3 amino acids: CASSPAVGQGYEQYF. CDR3 coding DNA: TGTGCCAGCAGCCCAGCGGTCGGACAGGGGTACGAGCAGTACTTC.